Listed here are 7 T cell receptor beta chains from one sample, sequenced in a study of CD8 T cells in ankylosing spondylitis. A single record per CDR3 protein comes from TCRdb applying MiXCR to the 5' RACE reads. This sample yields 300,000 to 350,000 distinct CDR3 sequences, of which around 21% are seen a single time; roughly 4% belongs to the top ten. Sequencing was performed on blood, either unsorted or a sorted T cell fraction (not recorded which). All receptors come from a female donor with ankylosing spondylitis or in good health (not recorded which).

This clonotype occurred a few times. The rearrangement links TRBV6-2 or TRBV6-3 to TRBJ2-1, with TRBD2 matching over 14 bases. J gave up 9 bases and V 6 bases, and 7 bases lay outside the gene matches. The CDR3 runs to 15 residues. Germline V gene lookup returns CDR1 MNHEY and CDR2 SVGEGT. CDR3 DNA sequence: TGTGCCAGCAGACAAGGACTAGCGGGAGGAAGTGAGCAGTTCTTC. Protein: CASRQGLAGGSEQFF.

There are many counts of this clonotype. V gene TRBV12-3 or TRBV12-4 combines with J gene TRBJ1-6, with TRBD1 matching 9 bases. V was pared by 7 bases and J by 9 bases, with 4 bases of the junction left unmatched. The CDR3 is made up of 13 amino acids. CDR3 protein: CASTRDRVSPLHF. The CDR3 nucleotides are TGTGCCAGCACCCGGGACAGGGTTTCACCCCTCCACTTT.

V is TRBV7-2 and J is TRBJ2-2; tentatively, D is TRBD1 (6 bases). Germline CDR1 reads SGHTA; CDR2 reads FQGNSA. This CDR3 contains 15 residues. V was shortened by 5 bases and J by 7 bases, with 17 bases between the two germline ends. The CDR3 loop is CASSEGGGVGGELFF. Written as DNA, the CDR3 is TGTGCCAGCAGCGAAGGGGGTGGAGTGGGCGGGGAGCTGTTTTTT.

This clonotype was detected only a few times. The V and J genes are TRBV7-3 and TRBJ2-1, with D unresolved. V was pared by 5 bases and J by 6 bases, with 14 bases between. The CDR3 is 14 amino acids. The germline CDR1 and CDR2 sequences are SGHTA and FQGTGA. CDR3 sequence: CASSPHFRSNEQFF. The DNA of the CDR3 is TGTGCCAGCAGCCCCCATTTTAGGTCCAATGAGCAGTTCTTC.

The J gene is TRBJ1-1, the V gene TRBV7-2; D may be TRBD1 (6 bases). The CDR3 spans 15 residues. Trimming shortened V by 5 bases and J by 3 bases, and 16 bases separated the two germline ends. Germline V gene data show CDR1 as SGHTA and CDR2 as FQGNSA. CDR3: CASSLRLGADTEAFF. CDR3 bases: TGTGCCAGCAGCCTTAGGTTGGGGGCGGACACTGAAGCTTTCTTT.

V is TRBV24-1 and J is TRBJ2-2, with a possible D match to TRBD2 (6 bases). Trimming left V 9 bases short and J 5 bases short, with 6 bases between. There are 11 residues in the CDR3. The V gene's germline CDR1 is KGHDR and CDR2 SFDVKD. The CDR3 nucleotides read TGTGCCACCGGGGGGACCGGGGAGCTGTTTTTT. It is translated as CATGGTGELFF.

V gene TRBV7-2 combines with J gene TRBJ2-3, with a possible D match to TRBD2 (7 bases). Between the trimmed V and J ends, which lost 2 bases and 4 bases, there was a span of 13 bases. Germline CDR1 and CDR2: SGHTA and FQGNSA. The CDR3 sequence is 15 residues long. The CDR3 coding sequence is TGTGCCAGCAGCTTAAATGGGGAGGGGGCAGATACGCAGTATTTT. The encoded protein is CASSLNGEGADTQYF.